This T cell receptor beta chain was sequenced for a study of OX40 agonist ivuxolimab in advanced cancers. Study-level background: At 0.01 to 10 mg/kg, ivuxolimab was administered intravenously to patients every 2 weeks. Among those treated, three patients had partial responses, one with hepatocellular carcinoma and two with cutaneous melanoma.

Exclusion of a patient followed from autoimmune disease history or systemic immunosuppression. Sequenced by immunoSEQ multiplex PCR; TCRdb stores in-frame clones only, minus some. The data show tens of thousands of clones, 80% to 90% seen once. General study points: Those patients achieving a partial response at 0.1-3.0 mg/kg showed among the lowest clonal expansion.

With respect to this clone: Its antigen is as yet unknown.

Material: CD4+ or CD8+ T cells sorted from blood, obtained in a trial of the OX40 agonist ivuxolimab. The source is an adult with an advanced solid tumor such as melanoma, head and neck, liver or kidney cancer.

In nucleotides, the CDR3 is TGTGCCAGCAGCAATTATCAGGGTAGCGCTGAAGCTTTCTTT. Translation gives CASSNYQGSAEAFF. The genes are TRBV11-1 and TRBJ1-1, with TRBD1 as a possible D gene (5 bases). The CDR3 totals 14 residues. Germline loops: CDR1 SGHAT, CDR2 FQDESV (reference sequence). The V gene lost 5 bases and the J gene lost 6 bases, with 16 bases spanning the gap.